This TCR beta chain was sequenced during a study of blood T cell repertoires in COVID-19. Study as a whole: From the United States, Italy and Spain came samples of acute and convalescent COVID-19. Sources were T cells, B-cell-depleted T cells, or PBMCs; the material itself was cDNA or gDNA.

With V trimmed by 1 base and J by 1 base, 1 base remained unmatched. Germline V gene sequence: CDR1 SGHAT, CDR2 FQNNGV. This CDR3 has 15 residues. Authors' methods: The authors estimated nucleated cell counts from reference gene primer amplification. Clones were read by immunoSEQ multiplex PCR, and TCRdb kept only the in-frame ones, dropping some. The DNA gave D and trimming, while V, J and clone size come from that table. The data contain tens of thousands of clones, more than 65% of them singletons. A few counts support this clone. Input material: peripheral blood. The genes are TRBV11-2 and TRBJ1-1, with 9 positions matching TRBD1. This receptor was obtained from a man in his 70s with acute or convalescent COVID-19. DNA of the CDR3: TGTGCCAGCAGCTTAGCGGACAGGGGGAACACTGAAGCTTTCTTT. Encoded protein: CASSLADRGNTEAFF.